Sequencing of this T cell receptor beta chain was carried out in a study of CDR3 diversity in severe acne (dated by TCRdb to about 2019). Unmatched junction bases come to 10, with V trimmed by 1 base and J by 4 bases. For CDR1 and CDR2, the germline V gene lists LGHNA and YNFKEQ. From its cysteine to its phenylalanine, the CDR3 spans 17 amino acids. Just the 51-base CDR3 DNA is kept, in frame starting at base 1. This clonotype was seen many times. Its antigen specificity is not known. No base quality information exists; no much larger clone differs at one position. Receptor amplification or capture employed PCR. Sequencer: Illumina HiSeq 2000. TCRdb reprocessing: public reads trimmed at Q25 with fastp, clones called with MiXCR, in-frame beta chains kept. One record per CDR3 amino acid sequence lists the most common genes and DNA. In all, the sample holds roughly 93,000 distinct CDR3 sequences, and 45% to 50% of those were seen once. Clones ranked in the top ten supply approximately 10% of the sample.

This receptor was taken from a male donor with severe acne vulgaris. This receptor chain uses TRBV4-2 and TRBJ2-1; TRBD1 fits 7 bases in the junction. Material: blood. The CDR3 region: CASSQAFTGAGYNEQFF. The nucleotide sequence reads as follows: TGTGCCAGCAGCCAAGCATTTACAGGGGCAGGGTACAATGAGCAGTTCTTC.